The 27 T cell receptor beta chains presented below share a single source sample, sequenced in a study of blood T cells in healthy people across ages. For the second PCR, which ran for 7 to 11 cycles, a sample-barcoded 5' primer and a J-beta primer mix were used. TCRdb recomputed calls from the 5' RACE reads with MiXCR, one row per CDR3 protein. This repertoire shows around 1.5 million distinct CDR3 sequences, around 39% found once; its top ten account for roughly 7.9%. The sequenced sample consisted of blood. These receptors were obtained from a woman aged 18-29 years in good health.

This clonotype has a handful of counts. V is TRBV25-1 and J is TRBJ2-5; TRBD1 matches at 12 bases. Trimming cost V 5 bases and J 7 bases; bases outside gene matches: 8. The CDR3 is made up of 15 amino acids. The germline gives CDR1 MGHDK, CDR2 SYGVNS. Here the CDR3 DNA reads TGTGCCAGCAGTTTAGGGACAGGGGGCGTAGGGACCCAGTACTTC. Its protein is CASSLGTGGVGTQYF.

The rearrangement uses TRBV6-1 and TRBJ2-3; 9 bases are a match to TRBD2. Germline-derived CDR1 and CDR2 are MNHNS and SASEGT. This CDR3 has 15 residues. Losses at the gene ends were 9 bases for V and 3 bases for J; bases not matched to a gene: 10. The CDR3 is CASVWRGGPTDTQYF. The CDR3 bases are TGTGCCAGTGTTTGGCGGGGGGGCCCAACAGATACGCAGTATTTT.

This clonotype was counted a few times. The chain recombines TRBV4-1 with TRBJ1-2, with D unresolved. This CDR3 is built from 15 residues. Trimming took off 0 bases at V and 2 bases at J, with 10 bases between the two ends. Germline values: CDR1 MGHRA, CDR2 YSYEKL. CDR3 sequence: CASSQDEGSNYGYTF. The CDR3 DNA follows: TGCGCCAGCAGCCAAGATGAGGGCAGCAACTATGGCTACACCTTC.

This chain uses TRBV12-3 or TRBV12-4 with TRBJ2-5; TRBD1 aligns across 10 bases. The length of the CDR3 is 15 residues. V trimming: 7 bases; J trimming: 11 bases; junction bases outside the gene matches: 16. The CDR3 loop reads CASISRDRGFNEQYF. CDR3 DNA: TGTGCCAGCATATCCCGGGACAGGGGTTTCAATGAGCAGTACTTC.

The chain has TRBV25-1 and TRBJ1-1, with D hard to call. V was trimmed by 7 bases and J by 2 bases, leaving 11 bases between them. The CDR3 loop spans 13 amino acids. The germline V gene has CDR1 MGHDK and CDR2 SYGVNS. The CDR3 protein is CASIENLNTEAFF. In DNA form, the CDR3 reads TGTGCCAGCATTGAGAATCTCAACACTGAAGCTTTCTTT.

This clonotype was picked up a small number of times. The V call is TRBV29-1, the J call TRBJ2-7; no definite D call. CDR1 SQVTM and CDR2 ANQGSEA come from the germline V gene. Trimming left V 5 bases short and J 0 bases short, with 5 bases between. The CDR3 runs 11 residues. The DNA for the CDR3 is TGCAGCGTTACTCTCTCCTACGAGCAGTACTTC. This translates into CSVTLSYEQYF.

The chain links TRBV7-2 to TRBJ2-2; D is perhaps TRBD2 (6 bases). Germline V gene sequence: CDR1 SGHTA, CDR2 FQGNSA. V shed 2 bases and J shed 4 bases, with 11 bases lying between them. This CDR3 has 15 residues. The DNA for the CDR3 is TGTGCCAGCAGCTTAATAGTTAGCGGCACCGGGGAGCTGTTTTTT. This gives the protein CASSLIVSGTGELFF. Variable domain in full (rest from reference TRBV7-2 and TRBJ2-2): GAGVSQSPSNKVTEKGKDVELRCDPISGHTALYWYRQSLGQGLEFLIYFQGNSAPDKSGLPSDRFSAERTGGSVSTLTIQRTQQEDSAVYLCASSLIVSGTGELFFGEGSRLTVL.

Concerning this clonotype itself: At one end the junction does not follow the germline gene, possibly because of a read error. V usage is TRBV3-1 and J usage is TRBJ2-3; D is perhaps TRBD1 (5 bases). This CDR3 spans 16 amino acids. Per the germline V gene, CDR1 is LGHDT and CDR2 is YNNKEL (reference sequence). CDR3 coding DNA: TGTGCCAGCAACCAAATGACCACGGCAGGGACAGATACGCAGTATTTT. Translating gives CASNQMTTAGTDTQYF.

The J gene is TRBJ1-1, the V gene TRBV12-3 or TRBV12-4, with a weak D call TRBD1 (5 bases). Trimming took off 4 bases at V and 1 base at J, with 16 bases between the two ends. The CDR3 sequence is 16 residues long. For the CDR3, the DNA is TGTGCCAGCAGTTCTACTTTCAAGGGGCGGAACACTGAAGCTTTCTTT. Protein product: CASSSTFKGRNTEAFF.

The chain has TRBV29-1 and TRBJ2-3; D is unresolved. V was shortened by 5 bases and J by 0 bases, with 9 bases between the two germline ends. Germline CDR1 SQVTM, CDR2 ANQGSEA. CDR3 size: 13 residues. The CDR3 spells CSVRRSSTDTQYF. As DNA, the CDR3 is TGCAGCGTTCGAAGGTCTAGCACAGATACGCAGTATTTT.

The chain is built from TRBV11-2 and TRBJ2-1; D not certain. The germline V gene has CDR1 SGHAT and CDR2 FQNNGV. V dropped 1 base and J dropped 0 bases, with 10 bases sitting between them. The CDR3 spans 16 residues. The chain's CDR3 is CASSLGAASSYNEQFF. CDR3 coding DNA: TGTGCCAGCAGCTTAGGGGCGGCCAGCTCCTACAATGAGCAGTTCTTC. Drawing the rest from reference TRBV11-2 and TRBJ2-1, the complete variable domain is EAGVAQSPRYKIIEKRQSVAFWCNPISGHATLYWYQQILGQGPKLLIQFQNNGVVDDSQLPKDRFSAERLKGVDSTLKIQPAKLEDSAVYLCASSLGAASSYNEQFFGPGTRLTVL.

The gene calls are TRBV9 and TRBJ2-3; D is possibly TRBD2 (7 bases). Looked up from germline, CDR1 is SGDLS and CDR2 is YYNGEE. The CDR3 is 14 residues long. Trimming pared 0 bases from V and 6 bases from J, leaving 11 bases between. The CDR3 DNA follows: TGTGCCAGCAGCGTAGTGGGGGGGCCGGATACGCAGTATTTT. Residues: CASSVVGGPDTQYF.

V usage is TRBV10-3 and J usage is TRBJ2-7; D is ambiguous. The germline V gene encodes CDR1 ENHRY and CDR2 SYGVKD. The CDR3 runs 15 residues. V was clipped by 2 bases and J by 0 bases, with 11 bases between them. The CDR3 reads CAISEADVSSYEQYF. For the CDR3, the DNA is TGTGCCATCAGTGAGGCCGACGTCAGCTCCTACGAGCAGTACTTC.

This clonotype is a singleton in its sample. The CDR3 spells CAASGVNDGYTF. In DNA, the CDR3 is TGTGCAGCGTCGGGTGTAAACGATGGCTACACCTTC. The chain combines TRBV28 with TRBJ1-2; no reliable D call. The CDR3 is 12 amino acids. Germline assignment: CDR1 MDHEN and CDR2 SYDVKM.

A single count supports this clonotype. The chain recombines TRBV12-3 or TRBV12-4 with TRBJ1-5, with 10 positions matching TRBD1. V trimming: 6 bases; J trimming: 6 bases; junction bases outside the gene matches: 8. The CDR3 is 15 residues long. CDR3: CASRQSGTGAQPQHF. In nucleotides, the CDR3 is TGTGCCAGCAGGCAGTCCGGGACAGGGGCTCAGCCCCAGCATTTT.

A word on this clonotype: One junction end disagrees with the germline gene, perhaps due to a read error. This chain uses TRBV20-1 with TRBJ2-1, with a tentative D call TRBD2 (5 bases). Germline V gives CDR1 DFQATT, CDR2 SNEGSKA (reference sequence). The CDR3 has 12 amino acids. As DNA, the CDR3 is TGCAATGCTAGAGCCGGGATATACGAGCAGTTCTTC. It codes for CNARAGIYEQFF.

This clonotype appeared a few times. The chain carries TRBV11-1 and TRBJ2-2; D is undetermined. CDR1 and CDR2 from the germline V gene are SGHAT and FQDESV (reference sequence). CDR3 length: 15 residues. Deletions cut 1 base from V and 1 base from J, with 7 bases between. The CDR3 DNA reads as TGTGCCAGCAGCTTAGAACAGAGGAACACCGGGGAGCTGTTTTTT. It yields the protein CASSLEQRNTGELFF. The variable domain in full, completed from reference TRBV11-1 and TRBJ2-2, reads EAEVAQSPRYKITEKSQAVAFWCDPISGHATLYWYRQILGQGPELLVQFQDESVVDDSQLPKDRFSAERLKGVDSTLKIQPAELGDSAMYLCASSLEQRNTGELFFGEGSRLTVL.

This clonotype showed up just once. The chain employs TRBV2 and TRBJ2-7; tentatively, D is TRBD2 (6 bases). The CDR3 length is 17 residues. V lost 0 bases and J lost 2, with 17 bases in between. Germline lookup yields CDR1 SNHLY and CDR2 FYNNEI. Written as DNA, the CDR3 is TGTGCCAGCAGTGAAGCGCGATCCAGCGGGCCGACCTACGAGCAGTACTTC. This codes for CASSEARSSGPTYEQYF.

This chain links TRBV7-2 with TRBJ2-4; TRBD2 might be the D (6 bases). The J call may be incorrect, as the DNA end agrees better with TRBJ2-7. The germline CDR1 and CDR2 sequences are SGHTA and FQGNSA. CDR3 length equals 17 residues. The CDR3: CASSALPGGSTGYEQYF. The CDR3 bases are TGTGCCAGCAGCGCCCTACCCGGGGGTAGCACGGGCTACGAGCAGTACTTC.

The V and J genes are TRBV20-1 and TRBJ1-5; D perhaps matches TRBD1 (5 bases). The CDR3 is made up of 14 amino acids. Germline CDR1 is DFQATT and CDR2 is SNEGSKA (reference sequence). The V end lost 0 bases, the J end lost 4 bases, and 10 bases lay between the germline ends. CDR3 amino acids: CSARDDRGNQPQHF. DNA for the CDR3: TGCAGTGCTAGAGACGACAGAGGAAATCAGCCCCAGCATTTT.

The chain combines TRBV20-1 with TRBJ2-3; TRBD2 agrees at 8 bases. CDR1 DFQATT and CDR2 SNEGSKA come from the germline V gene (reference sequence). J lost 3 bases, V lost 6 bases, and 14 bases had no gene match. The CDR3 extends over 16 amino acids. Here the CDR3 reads CSAAPVSGGGTDTQYF. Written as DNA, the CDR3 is TGCAGTGCCGCTCCCGTAAGCGGGGGAGGGACAGATACGCAGTATTTT.

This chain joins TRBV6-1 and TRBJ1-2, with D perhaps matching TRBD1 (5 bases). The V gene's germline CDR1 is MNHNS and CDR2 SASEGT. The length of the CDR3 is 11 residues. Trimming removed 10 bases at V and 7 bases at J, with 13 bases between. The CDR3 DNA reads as TGTGCCATAACCCCAGGGTTTGGCTACACCTTC. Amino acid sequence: CAITPGFGYTF.

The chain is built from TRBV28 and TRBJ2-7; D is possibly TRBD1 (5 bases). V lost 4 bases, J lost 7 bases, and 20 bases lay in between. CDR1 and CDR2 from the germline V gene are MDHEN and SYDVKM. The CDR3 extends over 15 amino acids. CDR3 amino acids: CASSSRQKIYNEQYF. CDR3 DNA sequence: TGTGCCAGCAGTTCCCGACAGAAGATCTACAATGAGCAGTACTTC.

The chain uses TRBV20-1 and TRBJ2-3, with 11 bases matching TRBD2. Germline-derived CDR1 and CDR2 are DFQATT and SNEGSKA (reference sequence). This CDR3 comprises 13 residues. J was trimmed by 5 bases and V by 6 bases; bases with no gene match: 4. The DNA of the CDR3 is TGCAGTGCCATAGCGGGGGGGATAGATACGCAGTATTTT. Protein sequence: CSAIAGGIDTQYF.

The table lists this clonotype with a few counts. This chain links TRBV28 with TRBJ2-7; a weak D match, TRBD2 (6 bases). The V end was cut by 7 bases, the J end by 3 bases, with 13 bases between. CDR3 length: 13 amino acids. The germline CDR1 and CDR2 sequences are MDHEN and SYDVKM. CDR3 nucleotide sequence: TGTGCCAGCATAGGAGGGTTGATCTACGAGCAGTACTTC. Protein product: CASIGGLIYEQYF.

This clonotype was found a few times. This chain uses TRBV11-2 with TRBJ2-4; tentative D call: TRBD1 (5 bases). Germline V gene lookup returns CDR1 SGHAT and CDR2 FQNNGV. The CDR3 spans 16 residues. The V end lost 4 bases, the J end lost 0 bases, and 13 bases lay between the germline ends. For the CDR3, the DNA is TGTGCCAGCAGCTCCCCGACAGCTTTAGCCAAAAACATTCAGTACTTC. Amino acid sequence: CASSSPTALAKNIQYF. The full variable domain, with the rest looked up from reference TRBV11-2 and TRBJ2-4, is EAGVAQSPRYKIIEKRQSVAFWCNPISGHATLYWYQQILGQGPKLLIQFQNNGVVDDSQLPKDRFSAERLKGVDSTLKIQPAKLEDSAVYLCASSSPTALAKNIQYFGAGTRLSVL.

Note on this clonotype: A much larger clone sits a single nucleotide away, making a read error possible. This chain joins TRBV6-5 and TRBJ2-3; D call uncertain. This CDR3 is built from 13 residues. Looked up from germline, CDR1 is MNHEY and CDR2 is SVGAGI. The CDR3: CASSDSPGDTQYF. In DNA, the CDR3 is TGTGCCAGCAGTGACTCGCCCGGGGATACGCAGTATTTT.